This T cell receptor beta chain originates from a study of patients and donors after allogeneic stem cell transplantation. This CDR3 spans 16 amino acids. After removal of 0 bases from V and 1 base from J, the junction contained 2 bases not matched to a gene. CDR1 and CDR2 from the germline V gene are LGHNA and YNFKEQ. There are many counts of this clonotype. TCRdb re-derived calls from the RT-PCR reads in MiXCR, one entry per CDR3 protein. The sample has under 200,000 distinct CDR3 sequences; approximately 30% are singletons. The V and J genes are TRBV4-2 and TRBJ1-3; TRBD1 aligns across 8 bases. The receptor was isolated from a human donor who was either an allogeneic HSCT recipient or a stem cell or donor lymphocyte infusion donor (not recorded which). It is not recorded whose cells these are; they may come from a transplant donor. The specimen was blood, either unsorted or a sorted T cell fraction (not recorded which). The CDR3 DNA is TGTGCCAGCAGCCAAGACTGGACAGGGTCTGGAAACACCATATATTTT. The encoded protein is CASSQDWTGSGNTIYF.